This T cell receptor (beta chain) derives from a study of shared clonotypes between healthy human individuals. Per the germline V gene, CDR1 is SGHKS and CDR2 is YYEKEE (reference sequence). Trimming removed 7 bases from V and 2 bases from J, with 9 bases in between. The CDR3 sequence is 12 residues long. In replicate PCRs of sorted subsets, approximately 210 ng DNA, approximately 30,000 T cell genomes, was used. Assay: immunoSEQ multiplex PCR; the TCRdb copy retains only in-frame clones and omits some. The sample includes approximately 1,500,000 clones, over 95% seen only once; the top ten take about 1.2%.

This chain links TRBV5-5 with TRBJ2-5; D is ambiguous. This receptor was obtained from a young man in good health. Sequences were obtained from naive CD4+ T cells sorted from blood. Specified subset: CD45RA+ positively selected. Here the CDR3 DNA reads TGTGCCAGCCAGACTCCTCAAGAGACCCAGTACTTC. It codes for CASQTPQETQYF.